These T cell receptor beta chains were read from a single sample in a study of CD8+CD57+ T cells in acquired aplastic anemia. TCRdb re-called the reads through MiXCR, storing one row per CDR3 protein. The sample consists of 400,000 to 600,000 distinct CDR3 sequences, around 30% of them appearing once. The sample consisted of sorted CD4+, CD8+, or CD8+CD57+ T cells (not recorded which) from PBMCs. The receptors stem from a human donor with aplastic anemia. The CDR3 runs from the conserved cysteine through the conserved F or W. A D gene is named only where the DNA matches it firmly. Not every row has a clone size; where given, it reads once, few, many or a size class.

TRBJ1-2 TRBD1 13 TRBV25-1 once CASRDRVDYGYTF TGTGCCAGCAGGGACAGGGTTGACTATGGCTACACCTTC
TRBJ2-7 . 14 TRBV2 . CASSLSPFSYEQYF TGTGCCAGCAGTTTATCGCCCTTCTCCTACGAGCAGTACTTC
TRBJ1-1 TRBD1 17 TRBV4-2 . CASSRTTGGAGHTEAFF TGTGCCAGCAGCCGGACGACAGGGGGTGCGGGGCACACTGAAGCTTTCTTT
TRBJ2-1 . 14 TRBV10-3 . CASSLSGLLNEQFF TGTGCCAGCAGTTTATCCGGACTACTCAATGAGCAGTTCTTC
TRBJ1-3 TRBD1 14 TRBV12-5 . CASGTGQDGNTIYF TGTGCTAGCGGCACTGGACAGGATGGAAACACCATATATTTT
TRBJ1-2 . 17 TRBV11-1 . CASSPTNGQKKNYGYTF TGTGCCAGCAGCCCCACCAATGGCCAGAAGAAGAACTATGGCTACACCTTC
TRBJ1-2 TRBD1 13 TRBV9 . CASSVDRGEGYTF TGTGCCAGCAGCGTCGACAGGGGGGAAGGCTACACCTTC
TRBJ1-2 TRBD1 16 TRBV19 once CASSYAQGAFSDGYTF TGTGCCAGCAGTTACGCGCAGGGGGCTTTCTCCGATGGCTACACCTTC
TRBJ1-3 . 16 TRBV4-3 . CASSQGPDSSGNTIYF TGCGCCAGCAGCCAAGGGCCGGACAGCTCTGGAAACACCATATATTTT
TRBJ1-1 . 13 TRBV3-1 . CASSHLDSHEAFF TGTGCCAGCAGCCACTTAGACAGCCATGAAGCTTTCTTT
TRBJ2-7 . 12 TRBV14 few CASSVFSFEQYF TGTGCCAGCAGTGTCTTTTCCTTCGAGCAGTACTTC
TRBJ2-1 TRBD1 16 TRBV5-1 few CASSRGTGGADNEQFF TGCGCCAGCAGCAGAGGGACAGGGGGCGCGGACAATGAGCAGTTCTTC
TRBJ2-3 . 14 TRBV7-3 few CASSLRARGDTQYF TGTGCCAGCAGCTTAAGGGCCCGGGGAGATACGCAGTATTTT
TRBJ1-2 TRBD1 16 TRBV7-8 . CASSPGGRTGGGGYTF TGTGCCAGCAGCCCAGGCGGTAGGACAGGGGGTGGCGGCTACACCTTC
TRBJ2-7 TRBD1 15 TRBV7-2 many CASSWGQYAPFEQYF TGTGCCAGCAGCTGGGGACAGTATGCCCCTTTCGAGCAGTACTTC
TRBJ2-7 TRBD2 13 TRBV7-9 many CASGLAGTYEQYF TGTGCCAGCGGACTAGCGGGGACCTACGAGCAGTACTTC
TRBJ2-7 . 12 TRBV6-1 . CASTPTLGEQYF TGTGCCAGCACCCCGACGTTGGGGGAGCAGTACTTC
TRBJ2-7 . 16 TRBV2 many CASRAFESYSSYEQYF TGTGCCAGCAGAGCTTTTGAGAGCTACAGCTCCTACGAGCAGTACTTC
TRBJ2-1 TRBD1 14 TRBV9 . CASSARRGDREQFF TGTGCCAGCAGCGCAAGGAGGGGGGACAGGGAGCAGTTCTTC
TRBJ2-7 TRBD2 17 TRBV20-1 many CSAKKLAGGPSGTMQYF TGCAGTGCTAAGAAACTAGCGGGAGGGCCCAGTGGAACGATGCAGTACTTC
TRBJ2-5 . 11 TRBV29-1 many CSVKIQETQYF TGCAGCGTGAAGATACAAGAGACCCAGTACTTC
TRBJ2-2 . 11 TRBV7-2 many CASNQRGELFF TGTGCCAGCAACCAGAGGGGGGAGCTGTTTTTT
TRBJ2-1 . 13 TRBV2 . CASVAVSYNEQFF TGTGCCAGCGTCGCGGTATCCTACAATGAGCAGTTCTTC
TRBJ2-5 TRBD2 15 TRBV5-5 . CAGSLGAGGQETQYF TGTGCCGGCAGCTTGGGGGCGGGAGGGCAGGAGACCCAGTACTTC
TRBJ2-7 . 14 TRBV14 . CASSIAGGPHEQYF TGTGCCAGCAGCATAGCAGGAGGGCCACACGAGCAGTACTTC
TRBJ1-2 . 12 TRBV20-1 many CSAPVRETGYTF TGCAGTGCCCCCGTCAGGGAGACTGGCTACACCTTC
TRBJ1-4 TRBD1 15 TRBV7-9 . CASSPGQGAEEKLFF TGTGCCAGCAGCCCGGGACAGGGGGCTGAGGAAAAACTGTTTTTT
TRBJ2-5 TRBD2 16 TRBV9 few CASSVVAAGGGETQYF TGTGCCAGCAGCGTAGTTGCAGCGGGAGGTGGGGAGACCCAGTACTTC
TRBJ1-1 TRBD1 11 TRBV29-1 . CSVETGSEAFF TGCAGCGTGGAGACAGGGTCTGAAGCTTTCTTT
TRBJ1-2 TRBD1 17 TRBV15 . CATSRGRAEGADYGYTF TGTGCCACCAGCAGAGGTCGTGCGGAGGGGGCGGACTATGGCTACACCTTC
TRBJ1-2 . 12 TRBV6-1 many CASSEGRSGYTF TGTGCCAGCAGTGAAGGGAGGAGTGGCTACACCTTC
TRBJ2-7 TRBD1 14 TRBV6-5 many CASSPDRVSWEQYF TGTGCCAGCAGTCCAGACAGGGTATCGTGGGAGCAGTACTTC
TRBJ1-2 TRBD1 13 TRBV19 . CVSSIGTGNGNTF TGTGTCAGTAGTATCGGGACAGGGAATGGTAACACCTTC
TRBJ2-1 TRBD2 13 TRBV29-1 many CSVRLAGVHEQFF TGCAGCGTCCGACTAGCGGGAGTCCATGAGCAGTTCTTC
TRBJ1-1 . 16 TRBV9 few CASSDYRQTMNAEAFF TGTGCCAGCAGCGACTACCGACAAACCATGAACGCTGAAGCTTTCTTT